The clone carrying this T cell receptor beta chain was picked up one time. Its cognate antigen is unknown. This entry belongs to a study of PD-1 blockade in classical Hodgkin lymphoma. Trimming stripped 4 bases from V and 4 bases from J, with 14 bases between. The CDR3 totals 14 residues. From germline, CDR1 is GTSNPN and CDR2 SVGIG (reference sequence). Findings and limits, study-wide: With CD4+ cells, TCR diversity rose significantly by C4D1, but not with CD8+ cells.

Exposure to brentuximab vedotin varied, and each patient had relapsed following autologous stem cell transplantation. Patients had relapsed/refractory classical Hodgkin lymphoma with complete response, partial response or progressive disease as best response. Measured with immunoSEQ multiplex PCR; TCRdb has only the in-frame clones, and not every one. Counted here are 110,000 or so clones, about 88% occurring once; the ten biggest clones make up roughly 21%. The sample was peripheral blood mononuclear cells (PBMCs), taken before the second cycle of nivolumab. This clonotype was sampled from a human donor with classical Hodgkin lymphoma. The rearrangement links TRBV30 to TRBJ1-5; D gene unclear. In DNA form, the CDR3 reads TGTGCCTGGACCGGTCAGATGGGGAATCAGCCCCAGCATTTT. This translates into CAWTGQMGNQPQHF.